One sample yielded the 2 T cell receptor beta chains listed below, sequenced in a study of T cells in Graves' hyperthyroidism and ophthalmopathy. Amplified TCR beta CDR3 regions came from RNA transcripts. Using the HTBI primer set, a first-round RT-PCR was run on the TCR CDR3. TCRdb re-analysed the multiplex PCR reads in MiXCR, keeping a single row per CDR3 protein. The sample shows around 610,000 distinct CDR3 sequences, roughly 14% of them seen only once. Material: blood. These TCRs come from a middle-aged woman with Graves' ophthalmopathy.

This clonotype was seen a handful of times. One end of the junction does not line up with germline, which may come from a read error. The chain recombines TRBV18 with TRBJ2-2, with D tentatively TRBD1 or TRBD2 (5 bases each). This CDR3 has 17 amino acids. From germline, CDR1 is KGHSH and CDR2 LQKENI. The CDR3 is CASSRGNPNANTGKLFF. The CDR3 nucleotides read TGTGCCAGCTCACGGGGGAACCCCAACGCGAACACCGGGAAGCTGTTTTTT.

The chain carries TRBV7-9 and TRBJ2-7, with TRBD1 identical over 7 bases. V lost 4 bases, J lost 5 bases, and 11 bases stayed unmatched. The CDR3 totals 15 residues. From germline, CDR1 is SEHNR and CDR2 FQNEAQ (reference sequence). Here the CDR3 reads CASSSARWQGDEQYF. In DNA, the CDR3 is TGTGCCAGCAGCTCAGCCCGGTGGCAGGGGGACGAGCAGTACTTC. Based on the CDR3 plus reference TRBV7-9 and TRBJ2-7, the full variable domain is DTGVSQNPRHKITKRGQNVTFRCDPISEHNRLYWYRQTLGQGPEFLTYFQNEAQLEKSRLLSDRFSAERPKGSFSTLEIQRTEQGDSAMYLCASSSARWQGDEQYFGPGTRLTVT.